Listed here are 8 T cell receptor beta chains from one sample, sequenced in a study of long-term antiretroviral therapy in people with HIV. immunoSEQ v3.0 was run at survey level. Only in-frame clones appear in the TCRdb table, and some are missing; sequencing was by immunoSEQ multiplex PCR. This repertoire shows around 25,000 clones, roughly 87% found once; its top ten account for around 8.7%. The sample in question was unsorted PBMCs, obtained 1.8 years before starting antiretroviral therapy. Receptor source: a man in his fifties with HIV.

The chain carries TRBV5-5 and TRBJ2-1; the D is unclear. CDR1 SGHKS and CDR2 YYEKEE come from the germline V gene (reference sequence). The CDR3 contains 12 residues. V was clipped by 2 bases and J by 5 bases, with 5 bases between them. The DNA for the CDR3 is TGTGCCAGCAGCTTTCGGGACAATGAGCAGTTCTTC. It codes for CASSFRDNEQFF.

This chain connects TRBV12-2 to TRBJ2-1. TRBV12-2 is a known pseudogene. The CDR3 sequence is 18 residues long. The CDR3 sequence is CASRLGGEDRERRNEQFF. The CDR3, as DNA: TGTGCAAGTCGCTTAGGGGGGGAGGACAGAGAACGGAGGAATGAGCAGTTCTTC.

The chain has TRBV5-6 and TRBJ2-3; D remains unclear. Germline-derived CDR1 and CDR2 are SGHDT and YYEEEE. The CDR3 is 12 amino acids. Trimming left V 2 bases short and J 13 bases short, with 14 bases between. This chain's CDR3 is CASSFDSTREYF. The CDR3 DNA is TGTGCCAGCAGCTTCGATAGCACTCGGGAGTATTTT.

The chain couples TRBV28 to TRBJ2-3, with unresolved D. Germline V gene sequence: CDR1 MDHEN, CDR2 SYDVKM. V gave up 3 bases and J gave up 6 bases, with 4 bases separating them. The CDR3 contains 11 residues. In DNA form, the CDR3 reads TGTGCCAGCAGTTTTATCGATACGCAGTATTTT. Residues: CASSFIDTQYF.

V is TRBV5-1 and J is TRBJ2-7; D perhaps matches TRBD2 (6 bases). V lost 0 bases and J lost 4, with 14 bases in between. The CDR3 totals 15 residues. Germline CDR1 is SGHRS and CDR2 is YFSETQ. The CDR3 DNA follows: TGCGCCAGCAGCTTGGGACGGGGGTTGGCGTACGAGCAGTACTTC. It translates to CASSLGRGLAYEQYF.

CDR3 region: CATSSLQLRGLGGYTF. The CDR3 nucleotides read TGTGCCACCAGCAGTTTACAGCTCAGGGGGCTTGGGGGCTACACCTTC. V is TRBV15 and J is TRBJ1-2; 8 bases are shared with TRBD1. Germline CDR1 is LNHNV and CDR2 is YYDKDF (reference sequence). CDR3 length equals 16 residues. Losses at the gene ends were 3 bases for V and 8 bases for J; bases not matched to a gene: 14.

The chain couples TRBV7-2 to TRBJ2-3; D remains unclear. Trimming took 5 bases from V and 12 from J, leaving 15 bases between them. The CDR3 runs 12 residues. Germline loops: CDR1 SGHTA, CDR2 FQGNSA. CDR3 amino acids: CASSRSRTIQYF. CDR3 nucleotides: TGTGCCAGCAGCCGATCTAGAACCATCCAGTATTTT.

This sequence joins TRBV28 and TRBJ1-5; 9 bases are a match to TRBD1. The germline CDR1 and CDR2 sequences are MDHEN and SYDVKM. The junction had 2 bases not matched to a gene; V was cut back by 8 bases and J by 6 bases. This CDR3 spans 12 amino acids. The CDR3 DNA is TGTGCCAGCGGGACAGGGCCTCAGCCCCAGCATTTT. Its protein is CASGTGPQPQHF.